This is a list of T cell receptor beta chains from one sample in a study of early T cells in non-severe SARS-CoV-2 infection. MiXCR was run by TCRdb on the 5' RACE reads, yielding one entry per CDR3 protein. The data hold tens of thousands of distinct CDR3 sequences, with 10% to 15% observed a single time. Sequenced here: whole blood, sampled at baseline. The receptors here all came from an adult who was a healthcare worker with PCR-confirmed SARS-CoV-2 infection or an uninfected control (not recorded which). The donor label of this sample is uncertain. Both conserved end residues are part of each CDR3. D genes are given only for firm matches. The size entry is marked missing in some rows and otherwise reads once, few, many or a size class.

v_gene: TRBV28; abundance: few; d_gene: .; j_gene: TRBJ1-1; CDR3aa: CASSYGGLYAFF; CDR3nt: TGTGCCAGCAGTTACGGGGGGCTTTACGCTTTCTTT
v_gene: TRBV6-5; abundance: .; d_gene: .; j_gene: TRBJ1-1; CDR3aa: CASSYGGRAEAFF; CDR3nt: TGTGCCAGCAGTTACGGGGGAAGAGCTGAAGCTTTCTTT
v_gene: TRBV12-2; abundance: few; d_gene: .; j_gene: TRBJ1-4; CDR3aa: CASRILDRTGATNEKLFF; CDR3nt: TGTGCAAGTCGCATACTAGATCGGACAGGGGCAACTAATGAAAAACTGTTTTTT
v_gene: TRBV12-3/TRBV12-4; abundance: many; d_gene: TRBD2; j_gene: TRBJ2-6; CDR3aa: CASRRGLAGGPFWSGANVLTF; CDR3nt: TGTGCCAGCCGGCGGGGACTAGCGGGAGGGCCTTTTTGGTCTGGGGCCAACGTCCTGACTTTC
v_gene: TRBV4-3; abundance: many; d_gene: TRBD1; j_gene: TRBJ1-3; CDR3aa: CASSRDPGTDTIF; CDR3nt: TGCGCCAGCAGCCGCGACCCCGGGACAGACACAATTTTT
v_gene: TRBV4-2; abundance: many; d_gene: TRBD2; j_gene: TRBJ2-3; CDR3aa: CASSQELGRGDTQYF; CDR3nt: TGTGCCAGCAGCCAAGAATTGGGGAGGGGAGATACGCAGTATTTT
v_gene: TRBV7-6; abundance: .; d_gene: .; j_gene: TRBJ2-7; CDR3aa: CASSLRPDADEQYF; CDR3nt: TGTGCCAGCAGCCTCCGACCCGACGCCGACGAGCAGTACTTC
v_gene: TRBV12-3/TRBV12-4; abundance: once; d_gene: TRBD2; j_gene: TRBJ2-7; CDR3aa: CASSYGGASSYEQYF; CDR3nt: TGTGCCAGCAGTTACGGGGGGGCGAGCTCCTACGAGCAGTACTTC
v_gene: TRBV19; abundance: .; d_gene: .; j_gene: TRBJ2-3; CDR3aa: CASTITASGRSDTQYF; CDR3nt: TGTGCCAGTACCATAACCGCAAGTGGACGATCAGATACGCAGTATTTT
v_gene: TRBV20-1; abundance: many; d_gene: .; j_gene: TRBJ2-7; CDR3aa: CSARPSDLYEQYF; CDR3nt: TGCAGTGCTAGACCTTCCGACCTTTACGAGCAGTACTTC
v_gene: TRBV4-3; abundance: many; d_gene: .; j_gene: TRBJ1-6; CDR3aa: CASSQARDNSPLHF; CDR3nt: TGCGCCAGCAGCCAAGCCAGGGATAATTCACCCCTCCACTTT
v_gene: TRBV12-3/TRBV12-4; abundance: medium-sized; d_gene: TRBD1; j_gene: TRBJ2-1; CDR3aa: CASSSPGTGLYNEQFF; CDR3nt: TGTGCCAGCAGTTCCCCCGGGACAGGGCTCTACAATGAGCAGTTCTTC
v_gene: TRBV4-2; abundance: many; d_gene: .; j_gene: TRBJ1-6; CDR3aa: CASSQEPRQISYNSPLHF; CDR3nt: TGTGCCAGCAGCCAAGAACCGAGACAGATCTCCTATAATTCACCCCTCCACTTT
v_gene: TRBV3-1; abundance: few; d_gene: .; j_gene: TRBJ2-7; CDR3aa: CASSRNPEASYEQYF; CDR3nt: TGTGCCAGCAGCCGAAATCCAGAAGCCTCCTACGAGCAGTACTTC
v_gene: TRBV7-2; abundance: few; d_gene: TRBD2; j_gene: TRBJ2-7; CDR3aa: CASSTREGWSREQYF; CDR3nt: TGTGCCAGCAGCACCCGGGAGGGATGGAGTCGGGAGCAGTACTTC
v_gene: TRBV18; abundance: .; d_gene: .; j_gene: TRBJ2-7; CDR3aa: CASSPSGNRHEQYF; CDR3nt: TGTGCCAGCTCACCATCAGGGAATCGGCACGAGCAGTACTTC
v_gene: TRBV7-2; abundance: .; d_gene: .; j_gene: TRBJ2-7; CDR3aa: CASSLRTYEQYF; CDR3nt: TGTGCCAGCAGCCTGAGGACCTACGAGCAGTACTTC
v_gene: TRBV19; abundance: .; d_gene: .; j_gene: TRBJ2-1; CDR3aa: CASSIVGLAVSSYNEQFF; CDR3nt: TGTGCCAGTAGTATAGTAGGTCTAGCAGTAAGCTCCTACAATGAGCAGTTCTTC
v_gene: TRBV18; abundance: many; d_gene: TRBD2; j_gene: TRBJ2-1; CDR3aa: CASSLRWAGGLSSYNEQFF; CDR3nt: TGTGCCAGCTCACTCCGCTGGGCGGGAGGGCTTAGCTCCTACAATGAGCAGTTCTTC
v_gene: TRBV9; abundance: many; d_gene: TRBD2; j_gene: TRBJ2-2; CDR3aa: CASTPRGVPNTGELFF; CDR3nt: TGTGCCAGCACCCCACGGGGGGTACCGAACACCGGGGAGCTGTTTTTT
v_gene: TRBV6-1; abundance: few; d_gene: .; j_gene: TRBJ2-7; CDR3aa: CASTEDGLSYEQYF; CDR3nt: TGTGCCAGCACGGAGGACGGGCTCTCCTACGAGCAGTACTTC
v_gene: TRBV5-6; abundance: once; d_gene: .; j_gene: TRBJ1-1; CDR3aa: CASSFSGTLNTEAFF; CDR3nt: TGTGCCAGCAGCTTCTCAGGGACCCTGAACACTGAAGCTTTCTTT
v_gene: TRBV9; abundance: few; d_gene: .; j_gene: TRBJ2-7; CDR3aa: CASSVDPGRGLYEQYF; CDR3nt: TGTGCCAGCAGCGTAGATCCGGGACGAGGCCTCTACGAGCAGTACTTC
v_gene: TRBV3-1; abundance: few; d_gene: .; j_gene: TRBJ2-1; CDR3aa: CASSQWGYTYNEQFF; CDR3nt: TGTGCCAGCAGCCAATGGGGGTACACCTACAATGAGCAGTTCTTC
v_gene: TRBV10-1; abundance: few; d_gene: TRBD1; j_gene: TRBJ2-2; CDR3aa: CASSDRRGRNTGELFF; CDR3nt: TGCGCCAGCAGTGACCGAAGGGGGCGCAACACCGGGGAGCTGTTTTTT
v_gene: TRBV6-5; abundance: many; d_gene: TRBD1; j_gene: TRBJ2-1; CDR3aa: CASSYDGTGISNEQFF; CDR3nt: TGTGCCAGCAGTTACGACGGGACAGGTATTAGCAATGAGCAGTTCTTC
v_gene: TRBV13; abundance: .; d_gene: TRBD1; j_gene: TRBJ1-2; CDR3aa: CASSFNRGGGYTF; CDR3nt: TGTGCCAGCAGCTTTAACAGGGGAGGTGGCTACACCTTC
v_gene: TRBV9; abundance: few; d_gene: TRBD2; j_gene: TRBJ2-3; CDR3aa: CASSTSGTDTQYF; CDR3nt: TGTGCCAGCAGCACTAGCGGCACAGATACGCAGTATTTT
v_gene: TRBV7-9; abundance: many; d_gene: .; j_gene: TRBJ2-7; CDR3aa: CASSVTTYEQYF; CDR3nt: TGTGCCAGCAGCGTGACTACCTACGAGCAGTACTTC
v_gene: TRBV7-3; abundance: few; d_gene: .; j_gene: TRBJ2-2; CDR3aa: CASSLPIGGLAGELFF; CDR3nt: TGTGCCAGCAGCTTACCGATCGGGGGGCTGGCCGGGGAGCTGTTTTTT
v_gene: TRBV7-3; abundance: many; d_gene: TRBD2; j_gene: TRBJ2-7; CDR3aa: CASSLLSGGVYEQYF; CDR3nt: TGTGCCAGCAGCTTATTGAGCGGGGGGGTCTACGAGCAGTACTTC
v_gene: TRBV10-2; abundance: .; d_gene: TRBD2; j_gene: TRBJ2-2; CDR3aa: CASSGASGNTGELFF; CDR3nt: TGCGCCAGCAGTGGGGCTAGCGGTAACACCGGGGAGCTGTTTTTT
v_gene: TRBV7-8; abundance: many; d_gene: .; j_gene: TRBJ2-5; CDR3aa: CASRRRRWSQETQYF; CDR3nt: TGTGCCAGCAGGCGAAGACGGTGGAGCCAAGAGACCCAGTACTTC